This entry concerns a single T cell receptor (beta chain). Antigen specificity is unknown. CDR3 length: 13 residues. Per germline, CDR1 MGHDK and CDR2 SYGVNS. Trimming stripped 6 bases from V and 4 bases from J, with 12 bases between. This sample is part of a study of Tregs in tolerant kidney transplant recipients. The nonmyeloablative bone marrow transplants came from related graft donors, with transient mixed chimerism. CD4+CD25+CD127- Tregs, CD4+CD25- non-Tregs, CD4 and CD8 cells were sorted. Repertoires were generated with immunoSEQ multiplex PCR, while TCRdb's copy carries only in-frame clones and drops some. The data hold 50,000 to 65,000 clones, with approximately 87% observed a single time. Broader study findings: Antigen-driven expansion was suggested because donor-specific Tregs expanded more than all Tregs in tolerant patients.

The source of this sequence is a human patient who received a combined kidney and bone marrow transplant. Some T cells may arise from the graft donor. This specimen consisted of CD4+ T cells from blood (PBMCs), obtained 6 months after the transplant. The chain uses TRBV25-1 and TRBJ1-1, with D uncertain. CDR3 bases: TGTGCCAGCAGGGAAGGGAGGATCACTGAAGCTTTCTTT. It codes for CASREGRITEAFF.